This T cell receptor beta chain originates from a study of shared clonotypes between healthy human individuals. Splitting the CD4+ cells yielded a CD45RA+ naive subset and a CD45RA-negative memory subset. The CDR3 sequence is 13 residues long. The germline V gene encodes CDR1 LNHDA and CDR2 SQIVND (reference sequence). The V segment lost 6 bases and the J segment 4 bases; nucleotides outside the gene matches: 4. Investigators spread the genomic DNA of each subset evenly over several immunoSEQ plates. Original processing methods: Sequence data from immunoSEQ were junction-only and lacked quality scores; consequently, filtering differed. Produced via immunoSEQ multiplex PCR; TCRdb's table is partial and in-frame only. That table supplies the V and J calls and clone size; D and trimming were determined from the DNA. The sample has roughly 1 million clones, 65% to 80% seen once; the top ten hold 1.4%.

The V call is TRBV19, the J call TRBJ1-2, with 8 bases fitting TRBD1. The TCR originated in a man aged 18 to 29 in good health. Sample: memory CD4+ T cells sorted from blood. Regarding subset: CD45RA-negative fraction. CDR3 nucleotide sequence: TGTGCCAGTAGCACCGGGACAGGCTATGGCTACACCTTC. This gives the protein CASSTGTGYGYTF.